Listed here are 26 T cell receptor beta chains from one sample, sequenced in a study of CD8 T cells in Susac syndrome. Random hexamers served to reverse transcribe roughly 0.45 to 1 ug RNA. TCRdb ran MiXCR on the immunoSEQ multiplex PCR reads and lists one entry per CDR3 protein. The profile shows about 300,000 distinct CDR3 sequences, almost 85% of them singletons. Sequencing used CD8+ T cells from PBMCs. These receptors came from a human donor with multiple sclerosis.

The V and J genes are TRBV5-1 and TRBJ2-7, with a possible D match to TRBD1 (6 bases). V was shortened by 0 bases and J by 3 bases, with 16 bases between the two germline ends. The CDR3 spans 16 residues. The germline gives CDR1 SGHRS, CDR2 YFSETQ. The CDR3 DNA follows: TGCGCCAGCAGCTTGGACCCCCGACAGGTCTACTACGAGCAGTACTTC. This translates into CASSLDPRQVYYEQYF.

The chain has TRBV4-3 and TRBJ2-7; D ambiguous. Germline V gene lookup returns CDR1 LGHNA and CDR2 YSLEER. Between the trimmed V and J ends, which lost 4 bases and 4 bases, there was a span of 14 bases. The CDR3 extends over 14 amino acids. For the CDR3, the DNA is TGCGCCAGCAGCCTTACGGAATCTACTTACGAGCAGTACTTC. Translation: CASSLTESTYEQYF.

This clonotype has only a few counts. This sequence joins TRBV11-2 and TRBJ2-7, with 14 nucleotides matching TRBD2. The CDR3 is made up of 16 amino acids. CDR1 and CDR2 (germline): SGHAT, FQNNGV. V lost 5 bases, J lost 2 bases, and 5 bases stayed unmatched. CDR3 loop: CASSPGLAGGPYEQYF. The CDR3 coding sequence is TGTGCCAGCAGCCCCGGACTAGCGGGAGGCCCCTACGAGCAGTACTTC.

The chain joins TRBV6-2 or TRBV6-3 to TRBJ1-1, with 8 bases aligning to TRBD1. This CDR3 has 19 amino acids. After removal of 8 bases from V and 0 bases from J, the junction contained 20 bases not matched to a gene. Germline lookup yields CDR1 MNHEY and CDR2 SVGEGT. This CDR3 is CASGTAMPDRVIMNTEAFF. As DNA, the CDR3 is TGTGCCAGCGGAACTGCAATGCCGGACAGGGTAATCATGAACACTGAAGCTTTCTTT.

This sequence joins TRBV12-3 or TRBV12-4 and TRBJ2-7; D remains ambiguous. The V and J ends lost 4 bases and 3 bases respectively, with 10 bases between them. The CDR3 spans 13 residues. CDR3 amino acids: CASSSPRVYEQYF. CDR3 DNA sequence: TGTGCCAGCAGTTCCCCCCGGGTCTACGAGCAGTACTTC.

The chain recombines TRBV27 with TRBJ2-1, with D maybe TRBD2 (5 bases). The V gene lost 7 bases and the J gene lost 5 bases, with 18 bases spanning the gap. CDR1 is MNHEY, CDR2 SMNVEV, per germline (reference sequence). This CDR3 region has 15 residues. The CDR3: CASTEGLHFNNEQFF. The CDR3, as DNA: TGTGCCAGCACCGAAGGACTCCATTTTAACAATGAGCAGTTCTTC.

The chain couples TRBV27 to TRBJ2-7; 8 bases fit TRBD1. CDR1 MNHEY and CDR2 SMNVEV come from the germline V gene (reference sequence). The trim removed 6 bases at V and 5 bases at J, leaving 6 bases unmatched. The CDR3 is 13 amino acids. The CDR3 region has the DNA TGTGCCAGCAGCCGGACAGGGCTCCACGAGCAGTACTTC. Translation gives CASSRTGLHEQYF.

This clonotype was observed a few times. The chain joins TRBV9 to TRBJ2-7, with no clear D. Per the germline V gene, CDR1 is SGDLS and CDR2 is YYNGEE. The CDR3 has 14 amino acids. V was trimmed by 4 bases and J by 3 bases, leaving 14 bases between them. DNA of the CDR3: TGTGCCAGCAGCCCCCTAATGAGTTTCTACGAGCAGTACTTC. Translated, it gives CASSPLMSFYEQYF.

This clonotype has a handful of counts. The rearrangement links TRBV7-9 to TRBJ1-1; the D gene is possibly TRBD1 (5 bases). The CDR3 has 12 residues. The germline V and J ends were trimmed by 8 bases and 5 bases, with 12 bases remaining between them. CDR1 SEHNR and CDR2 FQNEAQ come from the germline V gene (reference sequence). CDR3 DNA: TGTGCCAGCTCGCAGGGAAAGACTGAAGCTTTCTTT. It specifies CASSQGKTEAFF.

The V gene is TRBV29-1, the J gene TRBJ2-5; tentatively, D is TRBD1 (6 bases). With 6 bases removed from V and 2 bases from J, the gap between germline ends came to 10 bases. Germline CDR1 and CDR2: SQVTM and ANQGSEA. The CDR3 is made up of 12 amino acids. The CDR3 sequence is CSVRDIQETQYF. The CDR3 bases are TGCAGCGTACGGGACATACAAGAGACCCAGTACTTC.

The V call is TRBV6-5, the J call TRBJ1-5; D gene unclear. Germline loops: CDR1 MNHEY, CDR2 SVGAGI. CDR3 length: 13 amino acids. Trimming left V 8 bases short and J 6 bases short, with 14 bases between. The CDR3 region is CASGRAGSQPQHF. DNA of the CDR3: TGTGCCAGCGGACGGGCCGGAAGTCAGCCCCAGCATTTT.

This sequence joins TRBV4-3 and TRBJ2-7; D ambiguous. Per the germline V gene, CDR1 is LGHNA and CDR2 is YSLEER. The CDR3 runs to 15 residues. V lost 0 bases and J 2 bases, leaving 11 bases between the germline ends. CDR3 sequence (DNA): TGCGCCAGCAGCCAAGATTTAAGGCAGGCCTACGAGCAGTACTTC. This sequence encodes CASSQDLRQAYEQYF.

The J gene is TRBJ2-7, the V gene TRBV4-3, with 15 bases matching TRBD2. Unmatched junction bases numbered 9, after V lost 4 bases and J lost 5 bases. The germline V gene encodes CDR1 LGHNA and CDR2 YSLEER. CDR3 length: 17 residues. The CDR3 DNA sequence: TGCGCCAGCAGCCCCGGGACTAGCGGGAGGAATTGGAACGAGCAGTACTTC. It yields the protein CASSPGTSGRNWNEQYF.

Written as DNA, the CDR3 is TGTGCCAGCAGCCCGGATCTAGCGGGGTACTCCTACGAGCAGTACTTC. As protein: CASSPDLAGYSYEQYF. The rearrangement links TRBV7-2 to TRBJ2-7, with TRBD2 matching 9 bases. The V and J ends lost 5 bases and 0 bases, in that order; junction bases with no gene match: 8. Germline CDR1 and CDR2: SGHTA and FQGNSA. The CDR3 spans 16 residues.

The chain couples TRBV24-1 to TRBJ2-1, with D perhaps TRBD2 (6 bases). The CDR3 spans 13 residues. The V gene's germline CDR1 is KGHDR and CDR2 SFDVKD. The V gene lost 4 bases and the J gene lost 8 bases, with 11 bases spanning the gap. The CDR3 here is CATSETGAYEQFF. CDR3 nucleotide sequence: TGTGCCACCAGTGAGACGGGAGCCTATGAGCAGTTCTTC.

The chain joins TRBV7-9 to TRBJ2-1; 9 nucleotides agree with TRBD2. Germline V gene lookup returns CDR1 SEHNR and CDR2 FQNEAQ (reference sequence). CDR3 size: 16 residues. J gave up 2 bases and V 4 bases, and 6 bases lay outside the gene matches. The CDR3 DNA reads TGTGCCAGCAGCTCTCTAGCGGGATTGGCCTACAATGAGCAGTTCTTC. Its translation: CASSSLAGLAYNEQFF. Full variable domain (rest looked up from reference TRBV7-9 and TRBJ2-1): DTGVSQNPRHKITKRGQNVTFRCDPISEHNRLYWYRQTLGQGPEFLTYFQNEAQLEKSRLLSDRFSAERPKGSFSTLEIQRTEQGDSAMYLCASSSLAGLAYNEQFFGPGTRLTVL.

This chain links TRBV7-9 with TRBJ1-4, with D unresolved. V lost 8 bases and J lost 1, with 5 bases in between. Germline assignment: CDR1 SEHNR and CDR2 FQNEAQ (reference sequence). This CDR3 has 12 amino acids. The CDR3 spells CASQLTNEKLFF. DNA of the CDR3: TGTGCCAGCCAGCTAACTAATGAAAAACTGTTTTTT.

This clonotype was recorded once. The CDR3 sequence is CASSVPTGGSNQPQHF. CDR3 DNA: TGTGCCAGTAGTGTCCCGACAGGGGGTAGCAATCAGCCCCAGCATTTT. The chain is built from TRBV19 and TRBJ1-5; 9 nucleotides align to TRBD1. V was pared by 5 bases and J by 0 bases, with 5 bases of the junction left unmatched. The germline CDR1 and CDR2 sequences are LNHDA and SQIVND (reference sequence). The CDR3 is made up of 16 amino acids.

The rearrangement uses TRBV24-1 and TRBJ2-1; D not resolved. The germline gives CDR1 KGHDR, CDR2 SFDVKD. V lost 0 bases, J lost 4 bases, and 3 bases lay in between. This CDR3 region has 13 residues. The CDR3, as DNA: TGTGCCACCAGTGATTTGAAGTACAATGAGCAGTTCTTC. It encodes CATSDLKYNEQFF.

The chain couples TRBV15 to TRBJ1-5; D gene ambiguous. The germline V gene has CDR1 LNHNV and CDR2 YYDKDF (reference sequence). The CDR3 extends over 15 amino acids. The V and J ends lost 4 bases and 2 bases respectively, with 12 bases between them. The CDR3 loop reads CATSTSLGGNQPQHF. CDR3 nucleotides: TGTGCCACCAGCACCTCCTTGGGTGGCAATCAGCCCCAGCATTTT.

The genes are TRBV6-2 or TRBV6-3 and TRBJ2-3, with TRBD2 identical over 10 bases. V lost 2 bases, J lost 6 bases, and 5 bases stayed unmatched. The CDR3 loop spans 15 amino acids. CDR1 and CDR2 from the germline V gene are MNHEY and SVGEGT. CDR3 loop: CASSYGLAGADTQYF. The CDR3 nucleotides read TGTGCCAGCAGTTACGGGCTAGCGGGAGCCGATACGCAGTATTTT.

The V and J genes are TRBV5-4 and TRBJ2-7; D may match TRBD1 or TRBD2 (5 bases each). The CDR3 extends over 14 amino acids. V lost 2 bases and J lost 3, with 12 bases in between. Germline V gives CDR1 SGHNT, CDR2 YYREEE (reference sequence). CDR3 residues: CASSFPGRDYEQYF. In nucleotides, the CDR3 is TGTGCCAGCAGCTTTCCGGGACGGGACTACGAGCAGTACTTC. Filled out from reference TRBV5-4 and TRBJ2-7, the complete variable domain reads ETGVTQSPTHLIKTRGQQVTLRCSSQSGHNTVSWYQQALGQGPQFIFQYYREEENGRGNFPPRFSGLQFPNYSSELNVNALELDDSALYLCASSFPGRDYEQYFGPGTRLTVT.

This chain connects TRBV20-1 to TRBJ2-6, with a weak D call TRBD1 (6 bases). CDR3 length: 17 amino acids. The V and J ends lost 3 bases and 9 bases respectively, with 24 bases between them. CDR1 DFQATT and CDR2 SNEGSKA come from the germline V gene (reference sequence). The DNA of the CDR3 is TGCAGTGCTAGCCTCCTACCCGACAGGTCGAAGGGCAACGTCCTGACTTTC. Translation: CSASLLPDRSKGNVLTF.

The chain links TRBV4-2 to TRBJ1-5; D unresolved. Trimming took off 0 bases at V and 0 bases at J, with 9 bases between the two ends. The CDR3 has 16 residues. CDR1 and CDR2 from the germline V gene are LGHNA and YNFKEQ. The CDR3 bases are TGTGCCAGCAGCCAAGAAGGAGGGCCTAGCAATCAGCCCCAGCATTTT. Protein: CASSQEGGPSNQPQHF.

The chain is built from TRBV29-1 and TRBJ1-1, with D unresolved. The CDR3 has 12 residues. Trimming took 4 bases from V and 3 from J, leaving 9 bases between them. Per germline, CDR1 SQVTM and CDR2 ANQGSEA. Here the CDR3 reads CSVVGEDTEAFF. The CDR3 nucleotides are TGCAGCGTTGTGGGAGAAGACACTGAAGCTTTCTTT.

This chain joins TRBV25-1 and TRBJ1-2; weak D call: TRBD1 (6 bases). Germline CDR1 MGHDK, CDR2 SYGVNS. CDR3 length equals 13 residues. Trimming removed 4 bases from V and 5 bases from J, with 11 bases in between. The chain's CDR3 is CASSGLDSYGYTF. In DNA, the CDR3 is TGTGCCAGCAGTGGCTTGGACAGTTATGGCTACACCTTC.